Listed here are 16 T cell receptor beta chains from one sample, sequenced in a study of T-cell reconstitution after alpha-beta-depleted transplantation in children. The authors prepared the TCRbeta library with unique molecular identifiers. TCRdb called the PCR reads again in MiXCR, with one record for every CDR3 protein. The sample records approximately 500,000 distinct CDR3 sequences, 25% to 30% being singletons. Sequenced material: PBMCs, taken before TCRalphabeta/CD19-depleted stem cell transplant. The receptors were gathered from a boy in the first two years of life with Wiskott-Aldrich syndrome, due to receive a stem cell transplant.

V usage is TRBV5-5 and J usage is TRBJ2-3; D is undetermined. Trimming pared 2 bases from V and 3 bases from J, leaving 10 bases between. Germline V gene data show CDR1 as SGHKS and CDR2 as YYEKEE (reference sequence). The CDR3 length is 14 residues. This CDR3 is CASSFVPGTDTQYF. DNA of the CDR3: TGTGCCAGCAGCTTTGTCCCCGGGACAGATACGCAGTATTTT.

This clonotype was seen more than once but under ten times. The chain couples TRBV24-1 to TRBJ2-1; TRBD2 agrees at 7 bases. CDR3 length: 16 residues. Germline loops: CDR1 KGHDR, CDR2 SFDVKD. The V gene end was trimmed by 2 bases and the J gene end by 0 bases; junction bases not matched to a gene: 3. CDR3 sequence reads: CATSDSGRSSYNEQFF. The CDR3 DNA is TGTGCCACCAGTGATTCCGGGAGGAGCTCCTACAATGAGCAGTTCTTC.

This clonotype occurred many times. The chain combines TRBV12-3 or TRBV12-4 with TRBJ2-2; tentatively, D is TRBD2 (6 bases). V lost 6 bases to trimming and J lost 4 bases, with 12 bases between them. This CDR3 spans 14 amino acids. The CDR3 region is CASSMRDVTGELFF. DNA of the CDR3: TGTGCCAGCAGCATGCGGGATGTCACCGGGGAGCTGTTTTTT.

The chain couples TRBV20-1 to TRBJ2-4; TRBD1 matches 7 bases. There are 13 residues in the CDR3. Germline loops: CDR1 DFQATT, CDR2 SNEGSKA (reference sequence). J lost 9 bases, V lost 5 bases, and 10 bases had no gene match. This CDR3 reads CSAQRRQGVIQYF. The CDR3, as DNA: TGCAGTGCTCAAAGGAGACAGGGTGTCATTCAGTACTTC.

CDR3 sequence reads: CASSPPTYEQYF. CDR3 DNA: TGTGCCAGCAGCCCACCTACCTACGAGCAGTACTTC. This chain uses TRBV12-3 or TRBV12-4 with TRBJ2-7; D unclear. V was cut by 6 bases and J by 2 bases, with 8 bases left in between. The CDR3 spans 12 residues.

The chain is built from TRBV7-9 and TRBJ2-2; TRBD2 might be the D (5 bases). This CDR3 comprises 15 residues. Germline CDR1 and CDR2: SEHNR and FQNEAQ (reference sequence). V lost 2 bases and J 6 bases, leaving 13 bases between the germline ends. The CDR3 loop is CASSLRAVDSGELFF. The CDR3 DNA reads TGTGCCAGCAGCTTACGGGCCGTGGACTCCGGGGAGCTGTTTTTT.

This chain joins TRBV20-1 and TRBJ2-1, with TRBD2 identical over 7 bases. V dropped 3 bases and J dropped 6; count of bases not matched to a gene: 5. Germline CDR1 reads DFQATT; CDR2 reads SNEGSKA (reference sequence). The CDR3 contains 13 residues. This CDR3 reads CSASTLASNEQFF. CDR3 coding DNA: TGCAGTGCTAGTACACTAGCGTCCAATGAGCAGTTCTTC.

The rearrangement links TRBV5-1 to TRBJ2-2; D not resolved. Between the trimmed V and J ends, which lost 0 bases and 7 bases, there was a span of 13 bases. The CDR3 length is 15 residues. From germline, CDR1 is SGHRS and CDR2 YFSETQ. In DNA, the CDR3 is TGCGCCAGCAGCTTGGACGGACGGTCAAACGGGGAGCTGTTTTTT. This sequence encodes CASSLDGRSNGELFF.

The chain joins TRBV10-2 to TRBJ2-7; no reliable D call. Trimming cost V 6 bases and J 0 bases, with 12 bases left between them. Germline V CDR1 and CDR2: WSHSY, SAAADI. The CDR3 length is 14 residues. CDR3 region: CASRNDPSSYEQYF. DNA for the CDR3: TGCGCCAGCAGAAATGACCCTAGCTCCTACGAGCAGTACTTC.

The chain joins TRBV5-6 to TRBJ2-7; tentatively, D is TRBD1 or TRBD2 (5 bases each). This CDR3 spans 16 amino acids. Trimming left V 1 base short and J 4 bases short, with 18 bases between. Looked up from germline, CDR1 is SGHDT and CDR2 is YYEEEE. As DNA, the CDR3 is TGTGCCAGCAGCTTGATCGGGGCCGACGAAAGGTACGAGCAGTACTTC. This codes for CASSLIGADERYEQYF.

This chain joins TRBV28 and TRBJ2-1; TRBD2 matches 14 bases. The CDR3 covers 15 residues. Trimming cost V 5 bases and J 8 bases; bases outside gene matches: 5. CDR1 and CDR2 (germline): MDHEN, SYDVKM. CDR3 residues: CASSRPGLAGDEQFF. For the CDR3, the DNA is TGTGCCAGCAGTCGTCCGGGACTAGCGGGAGATGAGCAGTTCTTC.

This chain connects TRBV7-9 to TRBJ1-3, with no clear D. The germline V gene has CDR1 SEHNR and CDR2 FQNEAQ (reference sequence). V dropped 3 bases and J dropped 0 bases, with 12 bases sitting between them. The CDR3 is 16 amino acids. For the CDR3, the DNA is TGTGCCAGCAGCTTCTCGGGTTGGGACTCTGGAAACACCATATATTTT. It encodes CASSFSGWDSGNTIYF.

The chain has TRBV2 and TRBJ1-2; D may be TRBD1 (6 bases). Trimming left V 6 bases short and J 7 bases short, with 18 bases between. CDR1 and CDR2 from the germline V gene are SNHLY and FYNNEI. The CDR3 totals 14 residues. The CDR3 DNA is TGTGCCAGCAGCCCAAAACAGGGAACGCCTGGCTACACCTTC. This gives the protein CASSPKQGTPGYTF.

Only a few counts were recorded for this clonotype. The chain combines TRBV24-1 with TRBJ2-1; 10 bases are a match to TRBD2. Germline trimming cut 5 bases from V and 4 bases from J; bases unmatched to any gene: 7. Germline CDR1 KGHDR, CDR2 SFDVKD. CDR3 size: 16 residues. The CDR3: CATSGTSGNKYNEQFF. The DNA of the CDR3 is TGTGCCACCAGTGGCACTAGCGGGAATAAATACAATGAGCAGTTCTTC.

V is TRBV3-1 and J is TRBJ2-3, with D hard to call. V lost 1 base and J 5 bases, leaving 4 bases between the germline ends. The CDR3 is made up of 12 amino acids. CDR1 and CDR2 from the germline V gene are LGHDT and YNNKEL (reference sequence). The CDR3 DNA reads TGTGCCAGCAGCCAAGCGGGAGATACGCAGTATTTT. Its protein is CASSQAGDTQYF.

J is TRBJ2-7 and V is TRBV6-1, with 10 bases fitting TRBD1. Germline V gene data show CDR1 as MNHNS and CDR2 as SASEGT. V gave up 6 bases and J gave up 4 bases; unmatched junction bases: 9. This CDR3 spans 15 amino acids. This CDR3 reads CASRMEDRGAYEQYF. CDR3 bases: TGTGCCAGCAGGATGGAGGACAGGGGGGCTTACGAGCAGTACTTC.